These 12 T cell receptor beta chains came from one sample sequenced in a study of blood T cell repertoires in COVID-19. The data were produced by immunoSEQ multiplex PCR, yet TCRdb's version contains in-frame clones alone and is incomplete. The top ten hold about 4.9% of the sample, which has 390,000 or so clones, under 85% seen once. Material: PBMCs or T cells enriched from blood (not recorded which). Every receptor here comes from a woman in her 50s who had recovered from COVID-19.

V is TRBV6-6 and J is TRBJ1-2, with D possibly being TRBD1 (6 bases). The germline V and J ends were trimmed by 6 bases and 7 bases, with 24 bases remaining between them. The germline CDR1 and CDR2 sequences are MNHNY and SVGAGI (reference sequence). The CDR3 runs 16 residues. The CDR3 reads CASRVGVISGAAGYTF. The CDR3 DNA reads TGTGCCAGCAGGGTGGGGGTCATTTCAGGGGCGGCTGGCTACACCTTC.

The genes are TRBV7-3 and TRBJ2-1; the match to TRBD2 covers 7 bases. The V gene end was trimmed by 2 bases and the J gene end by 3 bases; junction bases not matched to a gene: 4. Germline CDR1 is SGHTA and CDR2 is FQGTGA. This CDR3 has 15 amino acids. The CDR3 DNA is TGTGCCAGCAGCTTAGTGGGAGGGCGCTACAATGAGCAGTTCTTC. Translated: CASSLVGGRYNEQFF.

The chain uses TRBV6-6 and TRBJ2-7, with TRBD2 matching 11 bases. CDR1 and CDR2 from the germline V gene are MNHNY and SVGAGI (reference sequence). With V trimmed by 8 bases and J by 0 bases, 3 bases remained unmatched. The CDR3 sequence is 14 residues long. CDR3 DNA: TGTGCCAGCGCGACTAGCGGGAACTCCTACGAGCAGTACTTC. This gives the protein CASATSGNSYEQYF.

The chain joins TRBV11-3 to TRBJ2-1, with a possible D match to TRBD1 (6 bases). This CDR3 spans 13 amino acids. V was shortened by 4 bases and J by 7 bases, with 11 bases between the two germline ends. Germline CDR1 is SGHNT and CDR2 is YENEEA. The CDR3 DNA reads TGTGCCAGCAGCTCATCGACAGGAAATGAGCAGTTCTTC. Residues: CASSSSTGNEQFF.

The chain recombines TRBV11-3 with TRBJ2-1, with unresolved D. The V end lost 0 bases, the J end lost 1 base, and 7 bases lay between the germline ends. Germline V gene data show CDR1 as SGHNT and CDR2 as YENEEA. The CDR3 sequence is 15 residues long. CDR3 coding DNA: TGTGCCAGCAGCTTAGATTCGGGTTCCTACAATGAGCAGTTCTTC. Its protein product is CASSLDSGSYNEQFF.

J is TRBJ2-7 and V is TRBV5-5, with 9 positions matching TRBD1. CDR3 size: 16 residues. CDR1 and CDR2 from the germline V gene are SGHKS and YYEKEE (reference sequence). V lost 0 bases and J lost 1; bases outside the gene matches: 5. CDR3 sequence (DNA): TGTGCCAGCAGCTTGGTCACGGGACAGGGATCCTACGAGCAGTACTTC. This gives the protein CASSLVTGQGSYEQYF.

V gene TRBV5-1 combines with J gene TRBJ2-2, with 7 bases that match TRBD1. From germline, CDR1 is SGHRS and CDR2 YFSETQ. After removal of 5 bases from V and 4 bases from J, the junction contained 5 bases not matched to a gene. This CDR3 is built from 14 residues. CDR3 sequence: CASRGDSLTGELFF. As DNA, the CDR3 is TGCGCCAGCAGAGGGGACAGCCTCACCGGGGAGCTGTTTTTT.

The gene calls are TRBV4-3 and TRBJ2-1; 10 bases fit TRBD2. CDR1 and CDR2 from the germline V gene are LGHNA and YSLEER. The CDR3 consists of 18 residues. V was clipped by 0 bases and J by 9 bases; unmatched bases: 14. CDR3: CASSQDVGAGGYPSEQFF. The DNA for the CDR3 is TGCGCCAGCAGCCAAGATGTCGGAGCGGGGGGGTACCCCAGTGAGCAGTTCTTC.

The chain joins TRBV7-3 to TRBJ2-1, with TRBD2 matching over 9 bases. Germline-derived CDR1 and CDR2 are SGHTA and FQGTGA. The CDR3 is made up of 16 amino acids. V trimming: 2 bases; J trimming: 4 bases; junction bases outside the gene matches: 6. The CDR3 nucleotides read TGTGCCAGCAGCTTACTTCCAACTAGCGGGTACAATGAGCAGTTCTTC. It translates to CASSLLPTSGYNEQFF.

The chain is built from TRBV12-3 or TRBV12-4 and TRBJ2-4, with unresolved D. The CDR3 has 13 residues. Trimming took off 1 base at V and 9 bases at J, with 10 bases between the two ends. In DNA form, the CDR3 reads TGTGCCAGCAGTTTAGGTAGGCCGGGCATTCAGTACTTC. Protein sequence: CASSLGRPGIQYF.

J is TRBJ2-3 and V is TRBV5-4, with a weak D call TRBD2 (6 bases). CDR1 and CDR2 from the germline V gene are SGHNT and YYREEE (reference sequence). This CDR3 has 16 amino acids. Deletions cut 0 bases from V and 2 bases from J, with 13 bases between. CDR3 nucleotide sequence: TGTGCCAGCAGCTTGGGGGACGGAGGGAACACAGATACGCAGTATTTT. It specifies CASSLGDGGNTDTQYF.

The CDR3 sequence: CASSAQGYTEAFF. The CDR3 nucleotides read TGCGCCAGCAGTGCCCAGGGGTACACTGAAGCTTTCTTT. The rearrangement joins TRBV10-2 to TRBJ1-1, with D maybe TRBD1 (6 bases). The V gene's germline CDR1 is WSHSY and CDR2 SAAADI. V lost 4 bases to trimming and J lost 3 bases, with 9 bases between them. This CDR3 has 13 residues.